What follows describes a single TCR beta chain. TCRdb called the RT-PCR reads again in MiXCR, with one record for every CDR3 protein. The sample carries hundreds of thousands of distinct CDR3 sequences, 14% recorded once. CDR1 and CDR2 from the germline V gene are LNHNV and YYDKDF (reference sequence). After removal of 5 bases from V and 2 bases from J, the junction contained 6 bases not matched to a gene. The CDR3 has 16 amino acids. This chain links TRBV15 with TRBJ2-3, with TRBD1 matching over 11 bases. The sample was memory CD4+ T cells from blood. The TCR originated in a female donor in good health, serving as a healthy control. CDR3 bases: TGTGCCACCAGCTCGCGGACAGGGGGCTTCACAGATACGCAGTATTTT. Protein sequence: CATSSRTGGFTDTQYF.